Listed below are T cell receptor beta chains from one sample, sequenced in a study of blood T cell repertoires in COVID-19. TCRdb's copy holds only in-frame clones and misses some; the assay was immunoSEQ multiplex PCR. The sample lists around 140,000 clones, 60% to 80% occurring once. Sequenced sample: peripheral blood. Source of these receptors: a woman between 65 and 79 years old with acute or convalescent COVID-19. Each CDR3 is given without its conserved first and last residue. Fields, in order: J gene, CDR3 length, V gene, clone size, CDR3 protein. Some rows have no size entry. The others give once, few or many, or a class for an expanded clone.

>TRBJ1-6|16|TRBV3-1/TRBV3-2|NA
ASSQEGVGGSRNSPLH
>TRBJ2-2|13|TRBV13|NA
ASSLVDRNTGELF
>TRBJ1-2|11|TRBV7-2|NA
ASSPGVSYGYT
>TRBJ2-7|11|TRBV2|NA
ASSSGVVGEQY
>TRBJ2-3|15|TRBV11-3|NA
ASSLVSGTGRTDTQY
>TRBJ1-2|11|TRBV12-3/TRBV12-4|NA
ASSPTGNYGYT
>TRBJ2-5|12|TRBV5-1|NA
ASNWSGSQETQY
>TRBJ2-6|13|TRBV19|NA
ASSVQGAGANVLT
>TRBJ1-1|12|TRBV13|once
ASSFVQGATEAF
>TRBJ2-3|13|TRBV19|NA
ASSMGGVSTDTQY
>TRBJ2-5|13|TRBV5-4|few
ASSLGQAIQETQY
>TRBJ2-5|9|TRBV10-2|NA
ASQEVETQY
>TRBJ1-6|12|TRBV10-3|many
AISDRQYNSPLH